One and the same sample provided the 23 T cell receptor beta chains below, sequenced in a study of T cells in Graves' hyperthyroidism and ophthalmopathy. It was RNA transcripts that yielded the amplified TCR beta CDR3 regions. The study used the HTBI primer set for a first-round RT-PCR of the TCR CDR3. From the multiplex PCR reads, TCRdb called clonotypes with MiXCR, one entry per CDR3 protein. The sample shows approximately 720,000 distinct CDR3 sequences, 15% to 20% of them seen only once. The sample consisted of blood. These TCRs come from a woman aged 45-60 years with Graves' hyperthyroidism that later progressed to Graves' ophthalmopathy.

This clonotype was picked up many times. The chain couples TRBV7-2 to TRBJ2-5; 10 bases are shared with TRBD2. After removal of 7 bases from V and 2 bases from J, the junction contained 16 bases not matched to a gene. Germline values: CDR1 SGHTA, CDR2 FQGNSA. This CDR3 is built from 18 residues. CDR3 amino acids: CASTPSPHSGGAQETQYF. CDR3 coding DNA: TGTGCCAGCACCCCCTCGCCCCACAGCGGGGGGGCACAAGAGACCCAGTACTTC.

There are a few counts of this clonotype. This chain connects TRBV6-1 to TRBJ2-7; 12 bases agree with TRBD2. In germline, CDR1 is MNHNS, CDR2 SASEGT. The ends lost 6 bases at V and 5 bases at J; junction bases unmatched: 5. The CDR3 length is 14 residues. CDR3 bases: TGTGCCAGCAGAACTAGCGGGGGGTTTAACGAGCAGTACTTC. Its protein is CASRTSGGFNEQYF.

This chain joins TRBV7-9 and TRBJ1-6, with 7 bases that match TRBD1. Trimming cost V 10 bases and J 10 bases; bases outside gene matches: 13. CDR1 and CDR2 from the germline V gene are SEHNR and FQNEAQ (reference sequence). The CDR3 contains 14 residues. CDR3 sequence: CATNAEGAASPLHF. In nucleotides, the CDR3 is TGTGCCACAAACGCGGAGGGGGCGGCATCACCCCTCCACTTT.

V and J are TRBV6-2 or TRBV6-3 and TRBJ1-3; D is perhaps TRBD1 (5 bases). This CDR3 comprises 15 residues. From germline, CDR1 is MNHEY and CDR2 SVGEGT. V was cut by 5 bases and J by 0 bases, with 11 bases left in between. CDR3 region: CASSMRGFSGNTIYF. The CDR3 nucleotides are TGTGCCAGCAGTATGCGGGGCTTCTCTGGAAACACCATATATTTT.

The table lists this clonotype with many counts. This CDR3 is CASSPEALNTEAFF. As DNA, the CDR3 is TGTGCCAGCTCACCGGAGGCCCTGAACACTGAAGCTTTCTTT. This sequence joins TRBV18 and TRBJ1-1, with no clear D. Germline CDR1 reads KGHSH; CDR2 reads LQKENI. Trimming left V 3 bases short and J 0 bases short, with 8 bases between. The CDR3 is made up of 14 amino acids.

This clonotype has at least ten counts. The V call is TRBV12-3 or TRBV12-4, the J call TRBJ1-5; D is uncertain. Trimming removed 6 bases at V and 2 bases at J, with 11 bases between. There are 14 residues in the CDR3. The CDR3 nucleotides read TGTGCCAGCAGAGGAGGAAGGGGCAATCAGCCCCAGCATTTT. It codes for CASRGGRGNQPQHF.

This clonotype has a handful of counts. This chain connects TRBV2 to TRBJ1-4; D is possibly TRBD1 (6 bases). V lost 6 bases and J 5 bases, leaving 16 bases between the germline ends. Germline CDR1 reads SNHLY; CDR2 reads FYNNEI. The CDR3 is 15 amino acids. The CDR3 loop is CASRLWTATNEKLFF. The CDR3 DNA reads as TGTGCCAGCAGGCTATGGACAGCCACCAATGAAAAACTGTTTTTT.

The rearrangement uses TRBV2 and TRBJ1-5, with D perhaps matching TRBD1 (6 bases). The V gene lost 3 bases and the J gene lost 4 bases, with 10 bases spanning the gap. This CDR3 is 14 amino acids long. Germline assignment: CDR1 SNHLY and CDR2 FYNNEI. This CDR3 reads CASSDRGNNQPQHF. The CDR3, as DNA: TGTGCCAGCAGTGACAGGGGAAATAATCAGCCCCAGCATTTT.

This clonotype was seen only once. The chain recombines TRBV29-1 with TRBJ2-1; a weak D match, TRBD1 (6 bases). The ends were cut back, 3 bases at V and 5 bases at J, with 11 bases in the middle. The V gene's germline CDR1 is SQVTM and CDR2 ANQGSEA. This CDR3 has 13 residues. The CDR3 loop is CSVETGAHNEQFF. In nucleotides, the CDR3 is TGCAGCGTTGAGACAGGAGCTCACAATGAGCAGTTCTTC.

The chain carries TRBV5-1 and TRBJ2-3, with 8 bases matching TRBD1. J lost 0 bases, V lost 2 bases, and 5 bases had no gene match. Germline CDR1 SGHRS, CDR2 YFSETQ. The CDR3 has 16 amino acids. The CDR3 protein is CASSLPTGESTDTQYF. The CDR3 DNA sequence: TGCGCCAGCAGCTTACCGACAGGGGAAAGCACAGATACGCAGTATTTT. The variable domain in full, with the rest retrieved from reference TRBV5-1 and TRBJ2-3, is KAGVTQTPRYLIKTRGQQVTLSCSPISGHRSVSWYQQTPGQGLQFLFEYFSETQRNKGNFPGRFSGRQFSNSRSEMNVSTLELGDSALYLCASSLPTGESTDTQYFGPGTRLTVL.

This clonotype appeared many times. J is TRBJ2-1 and V is TRBV5-1; D is uncertain. Germline CDR1 is SGHRS and CDR2 is YFSETQ. This CDR3 has 13 residues. V gave up 0 bases and J gave up 7 bases, with 8 bases separating them. CDR3 sequence (DNA): TGCGCCAGCAGCTTGGTAGTTCGAAATGAGCAGTTCTTC. Translated: CASSLVVRNEQFF.

At least ten counts were recorded for this clonotype. The J gene is TRBJ2-7, the V gene TRBV20-1, with TRBD1 identical over 9 bases. Trimming cost V 0 bases and J 3 bases; bases outside gene matches: 6. Germline lookup yields CDR1 DFQATT and CDR2 SNEGSKA (reference sequence). This CDR3 is built from 15 residues. CDR3 in DNA: TGCAGTGCTAGAGATCTTAGGACAGGGGACTACGAGCAGTACTTC. Its protein product is CSARDLRTGDYEQYF.

This clonotype was counted between two and nine times. The chain is built from TRBV20-1 and TRBJ1-2; D remains unclear. Trimming took off 0 bases at V and 7 bases at J, with 6 bases between the two ends. CDR1 and CDR2 (germline): DFQATT, SNEGSKA (reference sequence). The CDR3 totals 11 residues. The CDR3 spells CSAREVLGYTF. The CDR3 DNA reads TGCAGTGCTAGAGAAGTCCTTGGCTACACCTTC.

The chain employs TRBV3-1 and TRBJ2-3; D may be TRBD1 or TRBD2 (6 bases each). Germline CDR1 LGHDT, CDR2 YNNKEL (reference sequence). The CDR3 has 17 amino acids. Trimming took off 0 bases at V and 7 bases at J, with 20 bases between the two ends. The CDR3 sequence is CASSQDLGGALRNTQYF. DNA of the CDR3: TGTGCCAGCAGCCAAGATTTGGGGGGCGCTTTGAGGAATACGCAGTATTTT.

This clonotype was seen ten or more times. The V call is TRBV6-1, the J call TRBJ1-2; D is uncertain. Germline CDR1 reads MNHNS; CDR2 reads SASEGT. The CDR3 extends over 15 amino acids. V was clipped by 0 bases and J by 4 bases, with 12 bases between them. The CDR3 nucleotides are TGTGCCAGCAGTGAAGCGGGCCAGTCCCTCTATGGCTACACCTTC. Translating gives CASSEAGQSLYGYTF.

This clonotype has a handful of counts. The V gene is TRBV5-4, the J gene TRBJ2-1; D may match TRBD1 or TRBD2 (5 bases each). Germline V gene sequence: CDR1 SGHNT, CDR2 YYREEE (reference sequence). Trimming took 4 bases from V and 4 from J, leaving 15 bases between them. The CDR3 has 15 residues. The CDR3 nucleotides are TGTGCCAGCAGCCTCGTGGGACCCCTATACAATGAGCAGTTCTTC. Translating gives CASSLVGPLYNEQFF.

This clonotype has more than one count but fewer than ten. The rearrangement joins TRBV20-1 to TRBJ2-3; TRBD2 matches 12 bases. The CDR3 is 15 residues long. Germline loops: CDR1 DFQATT, CDR2 SNEGSKA (reference sequence). Losses at the gene ends were 6 bases for V and 3 bases for J; bases not matched to a gene: 7. As DNA, the CDR3 is TGCAGTGCCCTGACTAGCGGGGGTTTGACAGATACGCAGTATTTT. Its protein is CSALTSGGLTDTQYF.

This clonotype showed up many times. The chain joins TRBV6-1 to TRBJ1-2, with 10 bases aligning to TRBD1. This CDR3 has 19 amino acids. Germline trimming cut 4 bases from V and 4 bases from J; bases unmatched to any gene: 18. The germline V gene has CDR1 MNHNS and CDR2 SASEGT. The CDR3 coding sequence is TGTGCCAGCAGTGGGCCCGGGACAGGGGCCACTACGTCCCGCTATGGCTACACCTTC. This encodes CASSGPGTGATTSRYGYTF.

Ten or more counts support this clonotype. The DNA for the CDR3 is TGCAGTGCTAGGACCCCCATCCAGGGAAGAGAGACCCAGTACTTC. Protein product: CSARTPIQGRETQYF. This chain connects TRBV20-1 to TRBJ2-5; D might be TRBD1 (5 bases). CDR1 DFQATT and CDR2 SNEGSKA come from the germline V gene (reference sequence). V lost 3 bases and J 4 bases, leaving 18 bases between the germline ends. The CDR3 is 15 residues long.

This clonotype was seen repeatedly, ten times or more. The rearrangement joins TRBV27 to TRBJ2-1; TRBD2 is a possible D gene (6 bases). CDR3 length equals 15 residues. Between the trimmed V and J ends, which lost 3 bases and 1 base, there was a span of 10 bases. CDR1 and CDR2 from the germline V gene are MNHEY and SMNVEV (reference sequence). The CDR3 DNA follows: TGTGCCAGCAGTTTCTTGGACTATTCCTACAATGAGCAGTTCTTC. As protein: CASSFLDYSYNEQFF.

Notes on this clonotype: At one boundary the junction diverges from the germline segment, which might be a read error. V and J are TRBV6-6 and TRBJ1-5; the D is unclear. The CDR3 covers 15 residues. Germline V gene sequence: CDR1 MNHNY, CDR2 SVGAGI (reference sequence). The CDR3 loop is CASSYSAVSNQPQQF. CDR3 coding DNA: TGTGCCAGCAGTTACTCGGCAGTTAGCAATCAGCCCCAGCAGTTT.

The sample holds a few counts of this clonotype. This chain links TRBV7-9 with TRBJ1-4; D gene uncertain. V shed 4 bases and J shed 3 bases, with 6 bases lying between them. The CDR3 totals 13 residues. Per germline, CDR1 SEHNR and CDR2 FQNEAQ (reference sequence). The CDR3 region has the DNA TGTGCCAGCAGCTCTACACCTAATGAAAAACTGTTTTTT. This codes for CASSSTPNEKLFF.

This clonotype was observed at least ten times. The chain is built from TRBV6-1 and TRBJ2-7; 11 bases align to TRBD1. The CDR3 consists of 14 residues. Germline CDR1 is MNHNS and CDR2 is SASEGT. The J segment lost 7 bases and the V segment lost 6 bases, leaving 8 bases of the junction unmatched. The CDR3 is CASRNRDRGSEQYF. CDR3 DNA: TGTGCCAGCAGGAACCGGGACAGGGGGTCTGAGCAGTACTTC.